These 18 T cell receptor beta chains were all obtained from the same sample, sequenced in a study of T cell changes during pregnancy in multiple sclerosis. TCRdb keeps only in-frame clones here, not all; method: immunoSEQ multiplex PCR. Found here are fewer than 150,000 clones, roughly 96% of them singletons; the top ten hold more than 0.4%. The sequenced sample was peripheral blood, obtained after pregnancy. The origin of the receptors is a female donor with multiple sclerosis, enrolled in a pregnancy study.

The rearrangement links TRBV2 to TRBJ2-5, with 9 bases that match TRBD1. This CDR3 has 14 amino acids. V shed 4 bases, J shed 5 bases, and the junction held 5 bases outside the gene matches. The germline gives CDR1 SNHLY, CDR2 FYNNEI. The CDR3 bases are TGTGCCAGCAGTGGTGACAGGGGGGGGGAGACCCAGTACTTC. Translation: CASSGDRGGETQYF.

In nucleotides, the CDR3 is TGTGCCAGCAGCCAAGATATAGGGACTAGCGGGAGTTACGAGCAGTACTTC. It specifies CASSQDIGTSGSYEQYF. The chain has TRBV4-2 and TRBJ2-7, with 14 nucleotides matching TRBD2. Looked up from germline, CDR1 is LGHNA and CDR2 is YNFKEQ. The length of the CDR3 is 17 residues. V trimming: 0 bases; J trimming: 4 bases; junction bases outside the gene matches: 5.

This clone was detected once. This chain connects TRBV28 to TRBJ1-3; no definite D call. Germline V gives CDR1 MDHEN, CDR2 SYDVKM. The V end lost 2 bases, the J end lost 0 bases, and 14 bases lay between the germline ends. This CDR3 spans 17 amino acids. CDR3 nucleotide sequence: TGTGCCAGCAGTTTAAATTCCGGCCCAGGCTCTGGAAACACCATATATTTT. It encodes CASSLNSGPGSGNTIYF.

This clone was recorded only once. The chain employs TRBV5-5 and TRBJ1-5; TRBD1 might be the D (6 bases). The CDR3 consists of 15 residues. V was clipped by 0 bases and J by 4 bases, with 11 bases between them. The germline V gene has CDR1 SGHKS and CDR2 YYEKEE (reference sequence). The CDR3 sequence is CASSLVGTLNQPQHF. For the CDR3, the DNA is TGTGCCAGCAGCTTGGTAGGGACATTAAATCAGCCCCAGCATTTT.

On this clone itself: The identical CDR3 is also encoded by other nucleotide sequences in the sample. This chain uses TRBV27 with TRBJ2-3; TRBD2 matches 12 bases. CDR3 length equals 15 residues. Germline V gives CDR1 MNHEY, CDR2 SMNVEV (reference sequence). V lost 3 bases and J lost 3; bases outside the gene matches: 1. In nucleotides, the CDR3 is TGTGCCAGCAGTTTTGGACTAGCGGGAACAGATACGCAGTATTTT. This codes for CASSFGLAGTDTQYF.

V usage is TRBV9 and J usage is TRBJ1-1, with D uncertain. V dropped 3 bases and J dropped 8 bases, with 8 bases sitting between them. This CDR3 region has 11 residues. CDR1 and CDR2 from the germline V gene are SGDLS and YYNGEE. The CDR3 sequence is CASSAVREAFF. The CDR3 nucleotides are TGTGCCAGCAGCGCGGTACGAGAAGCTTTCTTT. The full variable domain, with the rest looked up from reference TRBV9 and TRBJ1-1, is DSGVTQTPKHLITATGQRVTLRCSPRSGDLSVYWYQQSLDQGLQFLIQYYNGEERAKGNILERFSAQQFPDLHSELNLSSLELGDSALYFCASSAVREAFFGQGTRLTVV.

The V call is TRBV7-9, the J call TRBJ1-3, with 8 nucleotides matching TRBD1. Germline values: CDR1 SEHNR, CDR2 FQNEAQ (reference sequence). The CDR3 covers 16 residues. With 5 bases clipped from V and 5 bases from J, the junction kept 11 bases outside the gene matches. CDR3 DNA: TGTGCCAGCAGCACAACAGGGGGAACGCGCCGAAACACCATATATTTT. Its protein product is CASSTTGGTRRNTIYF.

The chain has TRBV2 and TRBJ1-5; TRBD1 aligns across 7 bases. After removal of 6 bases from V and 7 bases from J, the junction contained 9 bases not matched to a gene. This CDR3 comprises 14 residues. In germline, CDR1 is SNHLY, CDR2 FYNNEI. The CDR3 DNA follows: TGTGCCAGCAGGCCGGACAGGATAGAGCAGCCCCAGCATTTT. Residues: CASRPDRIEQPQHF.

This chain uses TRBV11-1 with TRBJ1-2; 8 bases fit TRBD1. This CDR3 spans 15 amino acids. Germline loops: CDR1 SGHAT, CDR2 FQDESV (reference sequence). V gave up 5 bases and J gave up 5 bases; unmatched junction bases: 10. Here the CDR3 DNA reads TGTGCCAGCAGCGAATTAGAGGGGACAGGTTATGGCTACACCTTC. As protein: CASSELEGTGYGYTF.

The V call is TRBV6-5, the J call TRBJ1-2, with 7 bases identical to TRBD1. The CDR3 loop spans 14 amino acids. Germline values: CDR1 MNHEY, CDR2 SVGAGI. V was clipped by 5 bases and J by 10 bases; unmatched bases: 13. In DNA form, the CDR3 reads TGTGCCAGCAGTGACCGGGACAGAGCGCGTGACTACACCTTC. Its protein is CASSDRDRARDYTF.

The rearrangement joins TRBV6-5 to TRBJ1-2; D may be TRBD1 (5 bases). Trimming took 0 bases from V and 4 from J, leaving 9 bases between them. Germline V gives CDR1 MNHEY, CDR2 SVGAGI. This CDR3 is built from 14 residues. The CDR3 DNA reads TGTGCCAGCAGTTACTCGTCAGGGTTCTATGGCTACACCTTC. It yields the protein CASSYSSGFYGYTF.

The rearrangement joins TRBV4-1 to TRBJ2-1; 7 positions agree with TRBD2. The germline gives CDR1 MGHRA, CDR2 YSYEKL. The CDR3 has 13 amino acids. The V and J ends lost 1 base and 13 bases, in that order; junction bases with no gene match: 7. CDR3 sequence reads: CASSQVGLVGQFF. The CDR3 region has the DNA TGCGCCAGCAGCCAAGTTGGACTAGTGGGACAGTTCTTC.

DNA for the CDR3: TGTGCCAGCACCCCCGGGACAGGTGACACCGGGGAGCTGTTTTTT. It translates to CASTPGTGDTGELFF. The rearrangement links TRBV7-9 to TRBJ2-2; 8 positions agree with TRBD1. The germline gives CDR1 SEHNR, CDR2 FQNEAQ (reference sequence). The CDR3 extends over 15 amino acids. With 7 bases clipped from V and 3 bases from J, the junction kept 7 bases outside the gene matches.

CDR3 region: CASSQDRPYGYTF. CDR3 nucleotides: TGTGCCAGCAGCCAAGACAGGCCCTATGGCTACACCTTC. The V and J genes are TRBV14 and TRBJ1-2; D unclear. This CDR3 region has 13 residues. Germline V gene lookup returns CDR1 SGHDN and CDR2 FVKESK. Trimming pared 0 bases from V and 4 bases from J, leaving 6 bases between.

This chain links TRBV19 with TRBJ1-1, with 7 bases matching TRBD1. Trimming cost V 3 bases and J 10 bases; bases outside gene matches: 11. Germline CDR1 reads LNHDA; CDR2 reads SQIVND (reference sequence). This CDR3 contains 14 residues. In nucleotides, the CDR3 is TGTGCCAGTAGTATCCCCCACCTGAGGGGGCGAGCTTTCTTT. Protein product: CASSIPHLRGRAFF.

The chain couples TRBV28 to TRBJ1-5; D unclear. There are 15 residues in the CDR3. The V gene lost 3 bases and the J gene lost 9 bases, with 18 bases spanning the gap. In germline, CDR1 is MDHEN, CDR2 SYDVKM. CDR3 sequence (DNA): TGTGCCAGCAGTTTTCTCCGGGGTCCTCCTGGGCCCCAGCATTTT. Translating gives CASSFLRGPPGPQHF.

The rearrangement uses TRBV4-1 and TRBJ1-1; weak D call: TRBD1 (6 bases). CDR3 length: 15 residues. Germline CDR1 reads MGHRA; CDR2 reads YSYEKL. Trimming took 4 bases from V and 3 from J, leaving 15 bases between them. The CDR3 loop is CASSRQQGGHTEAFF. The CDR3 DNA is TGCGCCAGCAGCCGACAACAGGGTGGGCACACTGAAGCTTTCTTT.

The V call is TRBV5-5, the J call TRBJ1-2, with TRBD1 matching 11 bases. CDR1 and CDR2 (germline): SGHKS, YYEKEE (reference sequence). The CDR3 has 15 amino acids. V was clipped by 4 bases and J by 2 bases; unmatched bases: 4. CDR3 region: CASSHGQGANYGYTF. CDR3 nucleotide sequence: TGTGCCAGCAGCCATGGACAGGGGGCCAACTATGGCTACACCTTC.